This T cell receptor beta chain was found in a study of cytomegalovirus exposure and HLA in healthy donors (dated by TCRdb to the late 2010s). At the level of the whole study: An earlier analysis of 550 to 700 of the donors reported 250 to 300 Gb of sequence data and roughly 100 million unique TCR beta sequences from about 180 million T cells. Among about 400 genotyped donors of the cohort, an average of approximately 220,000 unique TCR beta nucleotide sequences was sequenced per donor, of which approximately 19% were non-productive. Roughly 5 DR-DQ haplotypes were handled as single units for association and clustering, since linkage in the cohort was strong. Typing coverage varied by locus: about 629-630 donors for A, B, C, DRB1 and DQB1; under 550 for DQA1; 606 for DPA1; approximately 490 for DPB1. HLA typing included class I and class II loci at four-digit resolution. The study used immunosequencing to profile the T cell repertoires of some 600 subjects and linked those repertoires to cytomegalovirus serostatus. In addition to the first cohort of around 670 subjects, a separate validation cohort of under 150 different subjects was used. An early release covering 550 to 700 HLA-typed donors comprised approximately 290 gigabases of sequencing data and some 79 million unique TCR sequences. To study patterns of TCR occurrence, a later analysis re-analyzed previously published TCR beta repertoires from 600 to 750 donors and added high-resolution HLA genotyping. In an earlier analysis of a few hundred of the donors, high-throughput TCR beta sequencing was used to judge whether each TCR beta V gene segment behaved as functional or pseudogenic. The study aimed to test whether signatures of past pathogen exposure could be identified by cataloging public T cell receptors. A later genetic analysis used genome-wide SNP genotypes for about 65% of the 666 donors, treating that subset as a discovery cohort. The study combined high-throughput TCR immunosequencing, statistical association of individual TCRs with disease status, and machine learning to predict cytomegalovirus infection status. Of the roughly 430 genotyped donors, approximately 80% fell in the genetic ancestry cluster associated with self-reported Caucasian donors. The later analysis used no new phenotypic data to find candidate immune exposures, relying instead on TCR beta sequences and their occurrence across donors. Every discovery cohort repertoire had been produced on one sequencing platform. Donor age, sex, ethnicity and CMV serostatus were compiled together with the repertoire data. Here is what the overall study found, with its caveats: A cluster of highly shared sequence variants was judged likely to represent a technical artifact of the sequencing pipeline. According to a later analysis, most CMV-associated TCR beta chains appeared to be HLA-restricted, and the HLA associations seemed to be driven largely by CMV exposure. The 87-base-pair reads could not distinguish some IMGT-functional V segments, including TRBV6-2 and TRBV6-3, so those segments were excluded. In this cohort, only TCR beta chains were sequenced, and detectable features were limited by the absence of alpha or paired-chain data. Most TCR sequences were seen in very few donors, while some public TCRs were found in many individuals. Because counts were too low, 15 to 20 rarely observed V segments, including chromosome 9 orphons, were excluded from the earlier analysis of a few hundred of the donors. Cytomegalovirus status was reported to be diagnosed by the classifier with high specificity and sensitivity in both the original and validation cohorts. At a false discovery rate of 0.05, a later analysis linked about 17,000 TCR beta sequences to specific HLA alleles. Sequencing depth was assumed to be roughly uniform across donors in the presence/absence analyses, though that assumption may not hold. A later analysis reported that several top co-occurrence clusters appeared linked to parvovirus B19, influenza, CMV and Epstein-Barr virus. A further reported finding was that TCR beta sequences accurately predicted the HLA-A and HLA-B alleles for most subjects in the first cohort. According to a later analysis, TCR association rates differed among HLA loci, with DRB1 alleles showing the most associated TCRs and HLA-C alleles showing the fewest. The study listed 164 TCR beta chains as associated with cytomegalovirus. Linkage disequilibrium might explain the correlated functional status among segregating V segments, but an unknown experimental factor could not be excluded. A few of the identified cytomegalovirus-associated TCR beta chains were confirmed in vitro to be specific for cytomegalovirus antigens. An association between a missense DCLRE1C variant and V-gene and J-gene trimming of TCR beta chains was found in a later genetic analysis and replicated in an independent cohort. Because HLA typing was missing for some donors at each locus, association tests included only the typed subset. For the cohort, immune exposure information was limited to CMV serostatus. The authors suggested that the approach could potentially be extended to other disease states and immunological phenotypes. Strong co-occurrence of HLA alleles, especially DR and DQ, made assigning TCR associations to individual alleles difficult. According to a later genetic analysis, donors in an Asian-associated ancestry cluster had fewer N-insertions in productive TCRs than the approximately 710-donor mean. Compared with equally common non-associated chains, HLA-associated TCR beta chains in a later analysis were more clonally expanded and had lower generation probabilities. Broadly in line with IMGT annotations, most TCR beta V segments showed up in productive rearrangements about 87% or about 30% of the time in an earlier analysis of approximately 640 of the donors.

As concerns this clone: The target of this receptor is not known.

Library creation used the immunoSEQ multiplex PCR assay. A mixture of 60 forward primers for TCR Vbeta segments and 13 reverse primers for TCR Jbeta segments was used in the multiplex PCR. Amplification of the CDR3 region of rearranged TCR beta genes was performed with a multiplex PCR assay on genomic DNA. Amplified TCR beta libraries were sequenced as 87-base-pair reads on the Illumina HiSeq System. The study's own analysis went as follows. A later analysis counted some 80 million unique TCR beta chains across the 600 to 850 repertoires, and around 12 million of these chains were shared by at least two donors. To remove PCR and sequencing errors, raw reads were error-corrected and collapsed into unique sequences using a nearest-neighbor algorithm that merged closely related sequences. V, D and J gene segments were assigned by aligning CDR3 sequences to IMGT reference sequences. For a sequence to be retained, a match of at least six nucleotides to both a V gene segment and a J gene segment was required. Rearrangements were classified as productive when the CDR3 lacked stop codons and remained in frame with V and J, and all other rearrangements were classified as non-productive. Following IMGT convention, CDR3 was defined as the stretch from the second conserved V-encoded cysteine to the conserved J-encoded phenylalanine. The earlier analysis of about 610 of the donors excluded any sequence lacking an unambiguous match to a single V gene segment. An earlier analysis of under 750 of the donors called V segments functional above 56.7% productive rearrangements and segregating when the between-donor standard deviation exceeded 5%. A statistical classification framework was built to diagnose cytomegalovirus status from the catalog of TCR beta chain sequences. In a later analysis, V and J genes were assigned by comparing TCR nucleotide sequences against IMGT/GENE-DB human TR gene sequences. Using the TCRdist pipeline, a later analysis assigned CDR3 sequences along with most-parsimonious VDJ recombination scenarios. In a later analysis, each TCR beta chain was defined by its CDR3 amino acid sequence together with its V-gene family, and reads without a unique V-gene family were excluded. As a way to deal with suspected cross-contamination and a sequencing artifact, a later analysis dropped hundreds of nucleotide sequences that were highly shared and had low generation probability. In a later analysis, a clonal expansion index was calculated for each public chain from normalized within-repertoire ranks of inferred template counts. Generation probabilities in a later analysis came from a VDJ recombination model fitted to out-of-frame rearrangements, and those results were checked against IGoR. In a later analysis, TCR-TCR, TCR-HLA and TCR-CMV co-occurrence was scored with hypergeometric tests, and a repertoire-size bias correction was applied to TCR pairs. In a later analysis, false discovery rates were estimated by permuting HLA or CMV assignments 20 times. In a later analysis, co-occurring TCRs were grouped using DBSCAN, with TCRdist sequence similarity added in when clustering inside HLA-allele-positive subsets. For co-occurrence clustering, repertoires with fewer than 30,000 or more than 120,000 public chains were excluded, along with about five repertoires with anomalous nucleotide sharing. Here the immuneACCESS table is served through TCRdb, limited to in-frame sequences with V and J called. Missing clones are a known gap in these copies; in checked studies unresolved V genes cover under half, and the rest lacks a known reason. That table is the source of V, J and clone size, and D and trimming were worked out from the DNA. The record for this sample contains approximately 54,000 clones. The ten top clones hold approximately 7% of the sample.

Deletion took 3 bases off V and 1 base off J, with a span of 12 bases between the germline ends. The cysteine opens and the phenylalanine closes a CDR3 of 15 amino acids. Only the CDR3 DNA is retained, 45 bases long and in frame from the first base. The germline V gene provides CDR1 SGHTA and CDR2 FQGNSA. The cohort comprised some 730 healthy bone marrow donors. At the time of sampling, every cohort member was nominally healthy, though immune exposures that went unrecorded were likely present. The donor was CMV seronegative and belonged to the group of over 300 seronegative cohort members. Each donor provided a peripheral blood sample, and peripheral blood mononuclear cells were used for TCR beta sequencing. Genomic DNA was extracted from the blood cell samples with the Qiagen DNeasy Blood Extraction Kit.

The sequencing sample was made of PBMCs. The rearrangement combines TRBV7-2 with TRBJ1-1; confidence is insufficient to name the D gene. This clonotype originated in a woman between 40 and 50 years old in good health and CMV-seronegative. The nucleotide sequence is TGTGCCAGCAGCTTTCGAGCCCCCGGGAACACTGAAGCTTTCTTT. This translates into CASSFRAPGNTEAFF.